This TCR beta chain was retrieved from a study of response to subunit inactivated influenza vaccine. MiXCR was run by TCRdb on the RT-PCR reads, yielding one entry per CDR3 protein. This sample has about 830,000 distinct CDR3 sequences, with 18% found just once. Germline CDR1 MNHEY, CDR2 SVGEGT. This CDR3 contains 15 residues. V dropped 1 base and J dropped 5; count of bases not matched to a gene: 4. Source: PBMCs from blood, taken 4 to 6 days after vaccination. This sequence joins TRBV6-2 or TRBV6-3 and TRBJ2-5; 10 bases line up with TRBD1. The sequence was obtained from a man aged 50-59 years who received an inactivated influenza vaccine. The CDR3: CASSYLWDRGETQYF. The DNA for the CDR3 is TGTGCCAGCAGTTACTTGTGGGACAGGGGCGAGACCCAGTACTTC.